This T cell receptor beta chain was captured by sequencing in a study of blood T cell repertoires in COVID-19. Study-level information: COVID-19 samples collected from the United States, Italy and Spain covered acute and convalescent phases. PBMCs, B-cell-depleted T cells, or T cells were the source of the cDNA or gDNA that made up the material.

Original processing notes: Cell counts per sample came from amplifying reference gene primers. TCRdb keeps only in-frame clones here, not all; method: immunoSEQ multiplex PCR. V, J and clone size were drawn from that table, and D and trimming were deduced from the DNA. The profile shows roughly 250,000 clones, 82% of them singletons. The CDR3 length is 15 residues. Germline CDR1 is LNHDA and CDR2 is SQIVND (reference sequence). Trimming removed 2 bases from V and 1 base from J; junction bases left unmatched: 2. The origin of this receptor is a woman aged 55 to 70 with active or convalescent COVID-19. V is TRBV19 and J is TRBJ2-3; TRBD2 aligns across 8 bases. The specimen sequenced was peripheral blood. CDR3 in amino acids: CASSISGGGTDTQYF. CDR3 sequence (DNA): TGTGCCAGTAGTATAAGCGGGGGAGGCACAGATACGCAGTATTTT.